This TCR beta chain was observed in a study of cytomegalovirus exposure and HLA in healthy donors. Study results and caveats: Reports indicated that the classifier achieved high specificity and sensitivity in diagnosing cytomegalovirus status.

A remark on this clone: Its antigen is not known.

Sequencing used immunoSEQ multiplex PCR; TCRdb keeps in-frame clones, though not all of them. The sample lists some 60,000 clones, about 96% occurring once. This CDR3 contains 14 residues. Trimming cost V 4 bases and J 4 bases, with 13 bases left between them. CDR1 is SGHRS, CDR2 YFSETQ, per germline. The sample was PBMCs. The sequence was obtained from a man younger than 30 in good health and CMV-seronegative. The chain has TRBV5-1 and TRBJ2-3; tentative D call: TRBD2 (5 bases). The CDR3 DNA is TGCGCCAGCAGCCGATGGGAGTTGGCAGATACGCAGTATTTT. The encoded protein is CASSRWELADTQYF.